This is a list of T cell receptor beta chains from one sample in a study of T-cell memory formation after mild COVID-19. TCRdb itself ran the 5' RACE reads through MiXCR, one entry per CDR3 protein. Among around 200,000 distinct CDR3 sequences listed, about 11% were seen once. The specimen sequenced was PBMCs or a T cell subset sorted from them (not recorded which). The source is a man younger than 35 who had mild COVID-19 (a few samples of this study predate the infection). Cell type and time point are not known. CDR3s include the opening cysteine and the closing phenylalanine or tryptophan. The D gene is left open where the match is weak. Clone sizes are given selectively: once, few, many, or a class where the clone is expanded.

J,V,size,D,DNA,CDR3
TRBJ2-3,TRBV25-1,-,TRBD1,TGTGCCAGCAGTGCTAGGACAGGGGCTTATGATACGCAGTATTTT,CASSARTGAYDTQYF
TRBJ2-4,TRBV5-1,many,-,TGCGCCAGCAGCTTCGGGGACCTAGGTGGAGGCAAAAACATTCAGTACTTC,CASSFGDLGGGKNIQYF
TRBJ2-7,TRBV7-7,-,TRBD2,TGTGCCAGCAGCCAGGGACTAGCGGGGGGCTCCTACGAGCAGTACTTC,CASSQGLAGGSYEQYF
TRBJ1-5,TRBV12-3/TRBV12-4,few,-,TGTGCCAGCAGGCGGGCCCGGGGCAATCAGCCCCAGCATTTT,CASRRARGNQPQHF
TRBJ1-6,TRBV20-1,-,TRBD1,TGCAGTGCTAGGGCGGACAGGGACTCACCCCTCCACTTT,CSARADRDSPLHF
TRBJ2-7,TRBV19,-,-,TGTGCCAGTAGTCCCTTAAGGACAGCGATATACGAGCAGTACTTC,CASSPLRTAIYEQYF
TRBJ2-3,TRBV7-6,-,TRBD1,TGTGCCAGCAGCCCATATGCCCGGACAGGGAACCCAGATACGCAGTATTTT,CASSPYARTGNPDTQYF
TRBJ2-7,TRBV5-1,many,-,TGCGCCAGCACCGTGGGACAAAAGGACTACGAGCAGTACTTC,CASTVGQKDYEQYF
TRBJ1-2,TRBV7-2,few,-,TGTGCCAGCAGCTTAGCGGGGCGGGCCTATGGCTACACCTTC,CASSLAGRAYGYTF
TRBJ1-1,TRBV30,-,-,TGTGCCTGGGAACAGGGGAACACTGAAGCTTTCTTT,CAWEQGNTEAFF
TRBJ1-5,TRBV21-1,few,-,TGTGCCAGCAGCAGGGTGACGGACAGGGAGGATCAGCCCCAGCATTTT,CASSRVTDREDQPQHF
TRBJ1-2,TRBV29-1,many,-,TGCAGCGTTGAAGCCCGGGACACCCTCCTTAACTATGGCTACACCTTC,CSVEARDTLLNYGYTF
TRBJ2-3,TRBV2,many,TRBD2,TGTGCCAGCAGTCCCGGGACTAGGTCATCAGATACGCAGTATTTT,CASSPGTRSSDTQYF
TRBJ1-5,TRBV6-2/TRBV6-3,few,TRBD1,TGTGCCAGCAGTGTACAGGGGGCGGGCAATCAGCCCCAGCATTTT,CASSVQGAGNQPQHF
TRBJ2-3,TRBV6-2/TRBV6-3,few,-,TGTGCCAGCACGAGGGGGACAGATACGCAGTATTTT,CASTRGTDTQYF
TRBJ2-7,TRBV6-2/TRBV6-3,few,TRBD2,TGTGCCAGCACTCAACTAGCGGCCGGTTTATACGAGCAGTACTTC,CASTQLAAGLYEQYF
TRBJ2-7,TRBV6-5,few,-,TGTGCCAGCCCCGCGAACCCAGGGGATCACGAGCAGTACTTC,CASPANPGDHEQYF
TRBJ1-1,TRBV6-2/TRBV6-3,-,-,TGTGCCAGCAGTCCGCCAGAGAACACTGAAGCTTTCTTT,CASSPPENTEAFF
TRBJ2-7,TRBV18,many,TRBD1,TGTGCCAGCTCATCCGGGACAGGGAGCTACGAGCAGTACTTC,CASSSGTGSYEQYF
TRBJ2-1,TRBV3-1,once,-,TGTGCCAGCAGCCTTGGGGGCGAGTCCTACAATGAGCAGTTCTTC,CASSLGGESYNEQFF
TRBJ2-2,TRBV9,few,-,TGTGCCAGCAGCCTTGCACAGGGTGGTACCGGGGAGCTGTTTTTT,CASSLAQGGTGELFF
TRBJ2-7,TRBV7-9,-,TRBD2,TGTGCCAGCAGCTTATCGGGGGGTGAGGTGGACTTC,CASSLSGGEVDF
TRBJ2-7,TRBV4-3,few,TRBD2,TGCGCCAGCAGCCCCGGACTAGCGGCGTACTACGAGCAGTACTTC,CASSPGLAAYYEQYF
TRBJ2-1,TRBV6-2/TRBV6-3,-,-,TGTGCCAGCAGTTCGGACCCTATGGCTGAGCAGTTCTTC,CASSSDPMAEQFF
TRBJ2-7,TRBV6-2/TRBV6-3,many,TRBD1,TGTGCCAGCAGTTACCAGGGGGAGAGCTCCTACGAGCAGTACTTC,CASSYQGESSYEQYF
TRBJ2-3,TRBV19,few,-,TGTGCCAGTAGTAATAGGAGGACAGATACGCAGTATTTT,CASSNRRTDTQYF
TRBJ2-2,TRBV12-3/TRBV12-4,many,-,TGTGCCAGCAGCCCAGGGGTGAGGACCGGGGAGCTGTTTTTT,CASSPGVRTGELFF
TRBJ1-5,TRBV20-1,-,-,TGCAGTGCCCGGGGTCCCGGCAATCAGCCCCAGCATTTT,CSARGPGNQPQHF
TRBJ2-1,TRBV20-1,few,TRBD2,TGCAGTGCGGGACTAGCCCCCTCCTACAATGAGCAGTTCTTC,CSAGLAPSYNEQFF
TRBJ2-1,TRBV2,few,-,TGTGCCAGCAGCCCCGACCCCGGTGAGCAGTTCTTC,CASSPDPGEQFF
TRBJ2-5,TRBV3-1,-,-,TGTGCCAGCAGCCAAGAGGGAAGGCGGGAGACCCAGTACTTC,CASSQEGRRETQYF
TRBJ2-5,TRBV5-1,few,-,TGCGCCAGCAGCTTGGTTGGACCCTATCAAGAGACCCAGTACTTC,CASSLVGPYQETQYF
TRBJ1-1,TRBV19,-,-,TGTGCCAGTAGTATTATCGCCGCGGGGAGCACTGAAGCTTTCTTT,CASSIIAAGSTEAFF
TRBJ2-4,TRBV7-2,few,-,TGTGCCAGCAGCTTAGATGGCGGCGGGGCTCGGGGCGGAAACATTCAGTACTTC,CASSLDGGGARGGNIQYF
TRBJ2-7,TRBV14,few,-,TGTGCCAGCAGCCAACGAATACAGGGCCTAGGGGAGCAGTACTTC,CASSQRIQGLGEQYF
TRBJ1-5,TRBV3-1,few,-,TGTGCCAGCAGCCAGACCTTTGGAGGAGGCAATCAGCCCCAGCATTTT,CASSQTFGGGNQPQHF
TRBJ2-5,TRBV5-4,many,TRBD1,TGTGCCAGCAGCTTAGACAGGGGCCAGGAGACCCAGTACTTC,CASSLDRGQETQYF